This T cell receptor (beta chain) derives from a study of T cell repertoires in cytomegalovirus infection. TCRdb fed the reads into MiXCR, producing one record per CDR3 protein. The sample consists of tens of thousands of distinct CDR3 sequences, about 27% of them appearing once. CDR1 is LGHNT, CDR2 FRNRAP, per germline. This CDR3 has 15 residues. V gave up 7 bases and J gave up 1 base, with 14 bases separating them. This clonotype has ten or more counts. Its antigen remains unidentified. V and J are TRBV12-5 and TRBJ1-5, with D possibly TRBD1 on 5 matching bases. Material: CD8+ T cells from cultured PBMCs, obtained from culture after CMV antigen stimulation. The receptor was isolated from a human donor in good health (CMV status not recorded). Some clones in this sample may be carry-over from other donors' samples. The CDR3 here is CASVDQGGSNQPQHF. The DNA for the CDR3 is TGTGCTAGTGTTGATCAGGGAGGCAGCAATCAGCCCCAGCATTTT. Supplemented by reference TRBV12-5 and TRBJ1-5, the full variable domain reads DARVTQTPRHKVTEMGQEVTMRCQPILGHNTVFWYRQTMMQGLELLAYFRNRAPLDDSGMPKDRFSAEMPDATLATLKIQPSEPRDSAVYFCASVDQGGSNQPQHFGDGTRLSIL.